This TCR beta chain appears in the sequencing data of a study of a mutant IDH1 vaccine in newly diagnosed glioma. The study, taken as a whole, reports: Among patients, nearly 95% showed immune responses induced by the vaccine.

Germline assignment: CDR1 SGHRS and CDR2 YFSETQ. This CDR3 spans 14 amino acids. With V trimmed by 0 bases and J by 7 bases, 4 bases remained unmatched. About this clone itself: Its antigen remains unknown.

Stated time point: week 47, end of study. The content of each vaccine dose was 300 ug of mutant IDH1 20-mer peptide, and topical imiquimod accompanied it. Data came from immunoSEQ multiplex PCR; TCRdb stores just in-frame clones and leaves some out. Among about 34,000 clones listed, around nine tenths were seen once. The sequence came from a woman between 25 and 40 years old with glioma. Sequencing used PBMCs, obtained from a glioma patient whose treatment included an IDH1 peptide vaccine. The V gene is TRBV5-1, the J gene TRBJ1-1; the match to TRBD1 covers 9 bases. Written as DNA, the CDR3 is TGCGCCAGCAGCTTGGCGGGACAGGGCCGTGAAGCTTTCTTT. As protein: CASSLAGQGREAFF.